These 3 T cell receptor beta chains came from one sample sequenced in a study of cytomegalovirus exposure and HLA in healthy donors. PCR involved 60 Vbeta and 13 Jbeta primers. Clones were read by immunoSEQ multiplex PCR, and TCRdb kept only the in-frame ones, dropping some. The sample comprises about 98,000 clones, approximately 79% of which are singletons, and about 1.8% rests with the top ten. Sequencing input: PBMCs. The receptors derive from a male donor in good health and CMV-seronegative.

The V gene is TRBV27, the J gene TRBJ1-1; D is possibly TRBD1 (5 bases). The CDR3 consists of 15 residues. The V end was cut by 0 bases, the J end by 1 base, with 9 bases between. Germline values: CDR1 MNHEY, CDR2 SMNVEV (reference sequence). This CDR3 is CASSLSRGGNTEAFF. As DNA, the CDR3 is TGTGCCAGCAGTTTATCACGGGGGGGGAACACTGAAGCTTTCTTT.

This chain joins TRBV7-8 and TRBJ1-2; 10 nucleotides line up with TRBD1. The V segment lost 1 base and the J segment 1 base; nucleotides outside the gene matches: 12. Germline CDR1 SGHVS, CDR2 FQNEAQ. The CDR3 loop spans 19 amino acids. The CDR3 DNA reads as TGTGCCAGCAGCTTAGGGGACAGGGGTGTTTCAAACCGTAACTATGGCTACACCTTC. Its translation is CASSLGDRGVSNRNYGYTF.

J is TRBJ1-2 and V is TRBV5-1; TRBD1 agrees at 9 bases. CDR3 length: 15 amino acids. Per germline, CDR1 SGHRS and CDR2 YFSETQ. Germline trimming cut 3 bases from V and 4 bases from J; bases unmatched to any gene: 7. The CDR3 region has the DNA TGCGCCAGCAGCTGGACAGGGGAGAACGTCTATGGCTACACCTTC. Protein product: CASSWTGENVYGYTF.